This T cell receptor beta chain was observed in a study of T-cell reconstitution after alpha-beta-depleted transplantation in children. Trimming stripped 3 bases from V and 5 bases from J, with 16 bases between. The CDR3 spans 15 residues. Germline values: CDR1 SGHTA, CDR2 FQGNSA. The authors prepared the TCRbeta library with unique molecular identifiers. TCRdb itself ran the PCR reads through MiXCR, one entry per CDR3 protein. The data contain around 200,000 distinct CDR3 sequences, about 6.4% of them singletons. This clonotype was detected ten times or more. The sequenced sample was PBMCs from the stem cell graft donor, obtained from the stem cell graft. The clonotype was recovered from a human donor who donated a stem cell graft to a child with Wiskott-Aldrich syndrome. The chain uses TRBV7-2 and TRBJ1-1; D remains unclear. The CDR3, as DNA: TGTGCCAGCAGCTTGGAAATTAGACGACGGACTGAAGCTTTCTTT. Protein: CASSLEIRRRTEAFF.